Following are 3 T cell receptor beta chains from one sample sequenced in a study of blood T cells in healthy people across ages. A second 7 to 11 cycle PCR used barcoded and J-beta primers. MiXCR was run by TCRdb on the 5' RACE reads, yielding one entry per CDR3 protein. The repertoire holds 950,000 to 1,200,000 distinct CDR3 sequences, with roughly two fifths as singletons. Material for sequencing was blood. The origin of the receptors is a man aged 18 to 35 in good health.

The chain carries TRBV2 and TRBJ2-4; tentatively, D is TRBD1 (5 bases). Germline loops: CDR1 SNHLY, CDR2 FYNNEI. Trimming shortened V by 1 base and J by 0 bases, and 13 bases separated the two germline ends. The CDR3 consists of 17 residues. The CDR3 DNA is TGTGCCAGCAGTGAAGAAGACAGAGCCCTAGCCAAAAACATTCAGTACTTC. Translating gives CASSEEDRALAKNIQYF.

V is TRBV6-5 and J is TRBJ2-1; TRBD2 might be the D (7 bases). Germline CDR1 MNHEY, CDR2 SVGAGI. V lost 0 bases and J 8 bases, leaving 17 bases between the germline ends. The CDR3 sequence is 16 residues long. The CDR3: CASSYSSHRGADEQFF. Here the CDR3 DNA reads TGTGCCAGCAGTTACTCGAGTCATCGGGGGGCTGATGAGCAGTTCTTC.

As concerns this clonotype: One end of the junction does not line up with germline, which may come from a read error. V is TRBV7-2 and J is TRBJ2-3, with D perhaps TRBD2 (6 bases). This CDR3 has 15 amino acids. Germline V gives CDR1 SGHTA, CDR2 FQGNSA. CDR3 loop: CACSSPGLTTDTQYF. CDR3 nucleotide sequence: TGTGCCTGCAGCTCTCCGGGACTCACTACAGATACGCAGTATTTT.